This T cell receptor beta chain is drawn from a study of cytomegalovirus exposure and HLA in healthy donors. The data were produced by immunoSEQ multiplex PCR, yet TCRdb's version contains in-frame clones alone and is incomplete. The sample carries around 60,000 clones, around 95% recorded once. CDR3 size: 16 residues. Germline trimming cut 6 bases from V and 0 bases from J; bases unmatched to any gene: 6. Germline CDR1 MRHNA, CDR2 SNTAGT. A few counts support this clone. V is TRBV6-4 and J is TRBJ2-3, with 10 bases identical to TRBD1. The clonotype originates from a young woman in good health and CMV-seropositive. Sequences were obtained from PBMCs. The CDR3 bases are TGTGCCAGCAGCGGCGGACAGGGGGGAAGCACAGATACGCAGTATTTT. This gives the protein CASSGGQGGSTDTQYF.